The text below deals with one TCR beta chain. The antigen is undetermined. These data come from a study of PD-1 blockade in mismatch repair-deficient tumors. At the level of the study: All were previously treated, progressing patients with around eleven mismatch repair-deficient cancer types. Study findings and constraints: Rapid post-treatment expansion, then contraction, generally preceding radiologic response, marked tumor-resident clones.

PCR or immunohistochemistry showed mismatch repair deficiency in every enrolled patient. Three pembrolizumab responders had their TCRs sequenced. Method: immunoSEQ multiplex PCR; TCRdb's copy keeps in-frame clones and lacks some. Here the sample spans about 25,000 clones, approximately 84% being singletons. V dropped 1 base and J dropped 5 bases, with 16 bases sitting between them. The germline CDR1 and CDR2 sequences are SGHTS and YDEGEE. The CDR3 runs to 15 residues. This sequence originates from an adult with mismatch repair-deficient cancer. The source was PBMCs, collected before pembrolizumab treatment. This chain uses TRBV5-8 with TRBJ2-7; D ambiguous. The CDR3 DNA sequence: TGTGCCAGCAGCTTGTTAGGCCAGGCTAAGGACGAGCAGTACTTC. Protein product: CASSLLGQAKDEQYF.